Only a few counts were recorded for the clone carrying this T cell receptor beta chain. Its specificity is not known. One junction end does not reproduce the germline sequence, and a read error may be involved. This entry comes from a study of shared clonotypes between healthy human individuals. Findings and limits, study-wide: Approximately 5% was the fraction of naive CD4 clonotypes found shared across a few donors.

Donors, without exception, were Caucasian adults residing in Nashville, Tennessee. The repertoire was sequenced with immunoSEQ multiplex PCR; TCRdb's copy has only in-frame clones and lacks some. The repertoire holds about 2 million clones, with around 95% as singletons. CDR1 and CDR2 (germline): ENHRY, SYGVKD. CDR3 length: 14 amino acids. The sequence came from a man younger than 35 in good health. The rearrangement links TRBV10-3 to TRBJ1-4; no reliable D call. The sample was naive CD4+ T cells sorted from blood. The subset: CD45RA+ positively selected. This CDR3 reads CAISETNGDEKLFF. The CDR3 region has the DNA TGTGCCATCAGTGAGACTAATGGAGATGAGAAACTGTTTTTT.